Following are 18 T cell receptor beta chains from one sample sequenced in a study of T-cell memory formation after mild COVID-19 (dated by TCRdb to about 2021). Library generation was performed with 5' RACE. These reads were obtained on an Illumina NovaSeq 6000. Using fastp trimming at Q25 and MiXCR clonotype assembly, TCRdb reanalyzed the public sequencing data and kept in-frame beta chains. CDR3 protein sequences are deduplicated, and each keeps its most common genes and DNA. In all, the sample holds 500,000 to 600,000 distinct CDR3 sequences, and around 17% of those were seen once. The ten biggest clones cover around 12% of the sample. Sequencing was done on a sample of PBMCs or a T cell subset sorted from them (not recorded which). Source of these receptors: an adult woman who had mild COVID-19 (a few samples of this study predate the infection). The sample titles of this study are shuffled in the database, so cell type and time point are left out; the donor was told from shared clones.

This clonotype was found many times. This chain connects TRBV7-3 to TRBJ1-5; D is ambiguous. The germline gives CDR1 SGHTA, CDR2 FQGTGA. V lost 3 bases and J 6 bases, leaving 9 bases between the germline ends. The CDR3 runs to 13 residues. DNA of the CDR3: TGTGCCAGCAGCTTGGGGAGTGGTCAGCCCCAGCATTTT. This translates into CASSLGSGQPQHF.

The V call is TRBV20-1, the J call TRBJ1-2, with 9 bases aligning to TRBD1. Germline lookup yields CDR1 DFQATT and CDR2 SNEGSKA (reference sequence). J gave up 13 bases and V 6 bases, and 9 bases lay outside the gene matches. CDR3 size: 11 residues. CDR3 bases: TGCAGTGCCCGCGGACAGGGGTATTTCACCTTC. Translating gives CSARGQGYFTF.

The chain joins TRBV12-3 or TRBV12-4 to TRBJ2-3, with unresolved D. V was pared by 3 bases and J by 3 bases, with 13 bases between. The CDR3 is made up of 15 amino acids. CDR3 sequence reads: CASSFPVGGTDTQYF. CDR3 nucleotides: TGTGCCAGCAGTTTCCCCGTGGGTGGTACAGATACGCAGTATTTT.

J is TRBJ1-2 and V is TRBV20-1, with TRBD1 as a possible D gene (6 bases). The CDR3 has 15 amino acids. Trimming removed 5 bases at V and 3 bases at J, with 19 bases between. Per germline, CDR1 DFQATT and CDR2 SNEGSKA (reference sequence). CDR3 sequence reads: CSAPEGGPLYYGYTF. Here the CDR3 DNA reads TGCAGTGCTCCGGAGGGGGGTCCATTGTACTATGGCTACACCTTC.

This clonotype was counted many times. The CDR3 loop reads CASSSGTANTEAFF. The CDR3 bases are TGTGCCAGCAGCTCGGGGACAGCGAACACTGAAGCTTTCTTT. The rearrangement uses TRBV7-9 and TRBJ1-1, with 7 bases lining up with TRBD1. Germline CDR1 SEHNR, CDR2 FQNEAQ (reference sequence). The ends lost 4 bases at V and 1 base at J; junction bases unmatched: 3. The CDR3 spans 14 residues.

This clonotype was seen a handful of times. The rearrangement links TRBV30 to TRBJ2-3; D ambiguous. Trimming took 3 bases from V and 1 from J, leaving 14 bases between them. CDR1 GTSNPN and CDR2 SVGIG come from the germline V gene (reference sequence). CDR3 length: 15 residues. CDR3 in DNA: TGTGCCTGGAGGGATCCCCGGGCCGGCACAGATACGCAGTATTTT. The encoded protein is CAWRDPRAGTDTQYF.

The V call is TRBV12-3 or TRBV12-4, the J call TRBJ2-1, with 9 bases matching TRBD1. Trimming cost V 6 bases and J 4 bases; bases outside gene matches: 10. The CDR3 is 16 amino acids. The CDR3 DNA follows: TGTGCCAGCAGGACTCTAGGACAGGGGAAATACAATGAGCAGTTCTTC. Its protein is CASRTLGQGKYNEQFF.

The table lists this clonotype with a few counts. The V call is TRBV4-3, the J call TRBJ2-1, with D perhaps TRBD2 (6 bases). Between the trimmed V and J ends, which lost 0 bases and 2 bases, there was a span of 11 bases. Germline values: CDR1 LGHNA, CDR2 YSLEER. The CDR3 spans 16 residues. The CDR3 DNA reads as TGCGCCAGCAGCCAAGACTTCCGGGGGACCTACAATGAGCAGTTCTTC. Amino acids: CASSQDFRGTYNEQFF.

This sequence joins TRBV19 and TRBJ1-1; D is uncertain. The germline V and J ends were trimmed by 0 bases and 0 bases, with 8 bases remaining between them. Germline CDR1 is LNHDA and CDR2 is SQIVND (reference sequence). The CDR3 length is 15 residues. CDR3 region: CASSIDGDMNTEAFF. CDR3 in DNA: TGTGCCAGTAGTATAGATGGAGACATGAACACTGAAGCTTTCTTT.

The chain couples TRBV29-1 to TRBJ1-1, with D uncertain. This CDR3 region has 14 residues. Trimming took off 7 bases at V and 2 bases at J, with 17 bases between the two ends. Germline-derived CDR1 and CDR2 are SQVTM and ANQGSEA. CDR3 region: CSGGLFGVNTEAFF. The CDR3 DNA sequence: TGCAGCGGCGGACTATTCGGGGTAAACACTGAAGCTTTCTTT.

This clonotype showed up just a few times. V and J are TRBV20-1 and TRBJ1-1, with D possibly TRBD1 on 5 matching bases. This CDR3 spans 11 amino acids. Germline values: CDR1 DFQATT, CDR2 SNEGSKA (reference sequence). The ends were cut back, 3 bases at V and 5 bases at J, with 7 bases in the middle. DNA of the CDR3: TGCAGTGCTAGCTGGGGGACTGAAGCTTTCTTT. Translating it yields CSASWGTEAFF.

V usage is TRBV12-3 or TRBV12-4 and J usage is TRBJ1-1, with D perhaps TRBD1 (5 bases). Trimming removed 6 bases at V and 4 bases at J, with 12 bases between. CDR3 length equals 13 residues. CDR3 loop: CASRKGYGTEAFF. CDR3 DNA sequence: TGTGCCAGCAGGAAGGGGTATGGCACTGAAGCTTTCTTT.

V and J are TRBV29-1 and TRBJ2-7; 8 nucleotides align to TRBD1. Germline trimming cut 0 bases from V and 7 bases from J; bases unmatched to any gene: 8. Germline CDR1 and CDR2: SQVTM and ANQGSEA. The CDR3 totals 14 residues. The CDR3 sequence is CSVEDSTGVREQYF. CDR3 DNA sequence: TGCAGCGTTGAAGACTCGACAGGGGTTCGGGAGCAGTACTTC.

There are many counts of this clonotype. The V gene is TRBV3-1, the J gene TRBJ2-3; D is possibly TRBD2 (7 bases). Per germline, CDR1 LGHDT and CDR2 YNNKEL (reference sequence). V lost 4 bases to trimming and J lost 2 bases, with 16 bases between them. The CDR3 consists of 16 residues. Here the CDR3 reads CASSPFSGGLTDTQYF. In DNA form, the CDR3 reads TGTGCCAGCAGCCCATTCTCCGGGGGGCTCACAGATACGCAGTATTTT.

CDR3 protein: CSAGGNEADTQYF. CDR3 DNA: TGCAGTGCAGGCGGGAACGAAGCAGATACGCAGTATTTT. The chain has TRBV20-1 and TRBJ2-3, with D tentatively TRBD2 (6 bases). Looked up from germline, CDR1 is DFQATT and CDR2 is SNEGSKA (reference sequence). Trimming took off 6 bases at V and 4 bases at J, with 14 bases between the two ends. This CDR3 region has 13 residues.

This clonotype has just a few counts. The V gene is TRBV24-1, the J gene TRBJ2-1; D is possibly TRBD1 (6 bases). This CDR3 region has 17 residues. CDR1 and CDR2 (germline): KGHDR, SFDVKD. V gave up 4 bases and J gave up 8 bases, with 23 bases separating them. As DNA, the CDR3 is TGTGCCACCAGTGACCCGACACAGGGATTGGGGAGCGATGAGCAGTTCTTC. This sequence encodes CATSDPTQGLGSDEQFF.

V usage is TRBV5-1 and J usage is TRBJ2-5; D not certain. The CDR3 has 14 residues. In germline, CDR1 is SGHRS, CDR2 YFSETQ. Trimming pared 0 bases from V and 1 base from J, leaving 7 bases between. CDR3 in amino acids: CASSLAQAQETQYF. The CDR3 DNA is TGCGCCAGCAGCTTGGCGCAGGCCCAAGAGACCCAGTACTTC. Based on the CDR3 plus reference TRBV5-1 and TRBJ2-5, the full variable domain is KAGVTQTPRYLIKTRGQQVTLSCSPISGHRSVSWYQQTPGQGLQFLFEYFSETQRNKGNFPGRFSGRQFSNSRSEMNVSTLELGDSALYLCASSLAQAQETQYFGPGTRLLVL.

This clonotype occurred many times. The CDR3 DNA reads as TGCGCCAGCAGCTTAAGGCAGGTTCAGCTAAACACTGAAGCTTTCTTT. Translating it yields CASSLRQVQLNTEAFF. The rearrangement joins TRBV5-1 to TRBJ1-1; D call uncertain. Looked up from germline, CDR1 is SGHRS and CDR2 is YFSETQ. This CDR3 contains 16 residues. The ends were cut back, 2 bases at V and 2 bases at J, with 16 bases in the middle.